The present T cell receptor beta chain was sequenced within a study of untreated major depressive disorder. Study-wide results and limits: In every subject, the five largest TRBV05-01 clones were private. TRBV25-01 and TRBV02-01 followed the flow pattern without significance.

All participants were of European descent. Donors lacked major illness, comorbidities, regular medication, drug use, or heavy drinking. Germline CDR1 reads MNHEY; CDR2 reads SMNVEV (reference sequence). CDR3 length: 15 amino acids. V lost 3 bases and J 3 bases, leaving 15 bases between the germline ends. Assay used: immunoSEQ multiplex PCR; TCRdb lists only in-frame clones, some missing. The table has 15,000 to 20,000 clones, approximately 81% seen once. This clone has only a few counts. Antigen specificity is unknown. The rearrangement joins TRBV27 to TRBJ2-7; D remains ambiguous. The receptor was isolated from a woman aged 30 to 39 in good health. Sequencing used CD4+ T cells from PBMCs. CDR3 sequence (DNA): TGTGCCAGCAGTTTCCTACAACCTCGAGGCTACGAGCAGTACTTC. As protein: CASSFLQPRGYEQYF.